This TCR beta chain was profiled in a study of graft-versus-host responses after intestinal transplantation. On the study more broadly: Transplantation in recipients was multivisceral, liver-intestinal, or isolated intestinal.

Comment on this clone: As yet, its antigen is unknown.

Germline values: CDR1 SGHRS, CDR2 YFSETQ. The CDR3 loop spans 12 amino acids. V was pared by 3 bases and J by 9 bases, with 10 bases between. Repertoires were generated with immunoSEQ multiplex PCR, while TCRdb's copy carries only in-frame clones and drops some. Altogether tens of thousands of clones are present, approximately 94% being singletons, with the ten largest covering roughly 0.18%. The specimen comprised unstimulated CD4+ T cells sorted from spleen or lymph node cells, sampled before transplant. This receptor was taken from a human donor who was the organ donor for an intestinal transplant. V usage is TRBV5-1 and J usage is TRBJ2-1; D ambiguous. CDR3 loop: CASSSGSGEQFF. The CDR3 nucleotides are TGCGCCAGCAGCTCGGGTTCCGGTGAGCAGTTCTTC.